The next 2 T cell receptor beta chains were all read from a single sample in a study of graft-versus-host responses after intestinal transplantation. Using immunoSEQ multiplex PCR, the repertoire was profiled, and TCRdb retains in-frame clones only, with some absent. The data show roughly 90,000 clones, around 90% seen once. Their antigens are not known. Here the sequenced sample was unstimulated CD4+ T cells sorted from spleen or lymph node cells, taken before transplant. Receptors originate from a human donor who was the organ donor for an intestinal transplant.

V is TRBV18 and J is TRBJ1-2; 9 nucleotides match TRBD1. The length of the CDR3 is 15 residues. Looked up from germline, CDR1 is KGHSH and CDR2 is LQKENI. V lost 4 bases to trimming and J lost 5 bases; unmatched junction nucleotides: 8. CDR3 loop: CASSLEMTGGYGYTF. The CDR3, as DNA: TGTGCCAGCTCACTGGAGATGACAGGGGGGTATGGCTACACCTTC.

This chain joins TRBV7-4 and TRBJ2-3, with 8 positions matching TRBD2. CDR1 SGHVT and CDR2 SQSDAQ come from the germline V gene. With V trimmed by 8 bases and J by 5 bases, 15 bases remained unmatched. The CDR3 covers 16 residues. The CDR3 loop reads CASSPGGGRRGDTQYF. CDR3 in DNA: TGTGCCAGCTCCCCGGGGGGGGGCCGAAGGGGAGATACGCAGTATTTT.